This T cell receptor (beta chain) was recovered during a study of cytomegalovirus exposure and HLA in healthy donors. Only in-frame clones appear in the TCRdb table, and some are missing; sequencing was by immunoSEQ multiplex PCR. The data show about 130,000 clones, 85% to 90% seen once. The CDR3 covers 15 residues. The junction had 12 bases not matched to a gene; V was cut back by 4 bases and J by 7 bases. The germline CDR1 and CDR2 sequences are MGHRA and YSYEKL. This clone was detected a few times. The rearrangement links TRBV4-1 to TRBJ1-2, with 7 nucleotides matching TRBD1. The sequenced material came from PBMCs. This TCR was recovered from a young woman in good health and CMV-seropositive. CDR3 sequence: CASSLRQGVNAGYTF. CDR3 in DNA: TGCGCCAGCAGCCTCCGACAGGGAGTCAATGCTGGCTACACCTTC.